What follows are 28 T cell receptor beta chains derived from one specimen sequenced in a study of CD8 T cells in ankylosing spondylitis. TCRdb reanalysed the 5' RACE reads using MiXCR and keeps one entry per CDR3 protein. Counted here are about 150,000 distinct CDR3 sequences, under 35% occurring once; the ten biggest clones make up approximately 5.9%. What was sequenced was synovial fluid, either unsorted or a sorted T cell fraction (not recorded which). The receptors originated from a male donor with ankylosing spondylitis.

In this sample, this clonotype turned up a few times. The chain combines TRBV20-1 with TRBJ2-5, with TRBD2 matching over 8 bases. Germline assignment: CDR1 DFQATT and CDR2 SNEGSKA (reference sequence). CDR3 length: 14 amino acids. The V and J ends lost 1 base and 7 bases, in that order; junction bases with no gene match: 8. CDR3: CSARGHGGVGTQYF. The CDR3, as DNA: TGCAGTGCTAGAGGTCACGGGGGGGTAGGGACCCAGTACTTC.

The rearrangement uses TRBV21-1 and TRBJ1-6; the table's D call TRBD1 went unverified against the DNA. TRBV21-1 is a pseudogene locus. The length of the CDR3 is 16 residues. CDR3 amino acids: CASSKVVGPPYSPLHF. CDR3 nucleotide sequence: TGTGCCAGCAGCAAAGTGGTGGGACCCCCGTATTCACCCCTCCACTTT.

This clonotype occurred many times. This chain uses TRBV7-2 with TRBJ2-4, with a tentative D call TRBD2 (6 bases). Germline V gene sequence: CDR1 SGHTA, CDR2 FQGNSA. The CDR3 covers 14 residues. Trimming shortened V by 1 base and J by 8 bases, and 12 bases separated the two germline ends. The CDR3 is CASSLGLVVDIQYF. For the CDR3, the DNA is TGTGCCAGCAGCTTAGGACTAGTTGTAGACATTCAGTACTTC.

This clonotype occurred many times. V is TRBV21-1 and J is TRBJ2-7; TRBD1 is the table's D call, not checked against the DNA. TRBV21-1 is an annotated pseudogene. The CDR3 covers 16 residues. The CDR3 sequence is CASSKERGTVPYEQYF. The CDR3 DNA follows: TGTGCCAGCAGCAAAGAACGGGGGACAGTGCCCTACGAGCAGTACTTC.

Only a few counts were recorded for this clonotype. This chain joins TRBV7-8 and TRBJ2-7, with D perhaps assigned TRBD1 or TRBD2 (5 bases each). Germline assignment: CDR1 SGHVS and CDR2 FQNEAQ. CDR3 length: 15 amino acids. Deletions cut 6 bases from V and 3 bases from J, with 18 bases between. CDR3 residues: CASRLGTHDGYEQYF. CDR3 DNA sequence: TGTGCCAGCAGACTGGGGACCCACGACGGCTACGAGCAGTACTTC.

The sample holds many counts of this clonotype. This chain uses TRBV7-9 with TRBJ2-1; 12 bases match TRBD2. Germline V gene data show CDR1 as SEHNR and CDR2 as FQNEAQ (reference sequence). The ends lost 5 bases at V and 7 bases at J; junction bases unmatched: 12. CDR3 size: 17 residues. The CDR3, as DNA: TGTGCCAGCAGCCCCCGACTAGCGGGAGCTGGAATAAATGAGCAGTTCTTC. It specifies CASSPRLAGAGINEQFF.

This clonotype has a count of ten or more. The chain links TRBV7-2 to TRBJ1-2, with a tentative D call TRBD1 (5 bases). Trimming removed 5 bases at V and 7 bases at J, with 23 bases between. Germline lookup yields CDR1 SGHTA and CDR2 FQGNSA. This CDR3 contains 16 residues. CDR3 amino acids: CASSTDGGLRDGGYTF. The CDR3, as DNA: TGTGCCAGCAGCACAGACGGGGGTCTTCGGGATGGTGGCTACACCTTC.

This clonotype was found many times. V usage is TRBV10-3 and J usage is TRBJ1-2; D unclear. The germline CDR1 and CDR2 sequences are ENHRY and SYGVKD. The CDR3 totals 11 residues. V lost 2 bases and J 7 bases, leaving 5 bases between the germline ends. In nucleotides, the CDR3 is TGTGCCATCAGTGAGGGGTCTGGCTACACCTTC. Translating it yields CAISEGSGYTF.

The chain links TRBV11-3 to TRBJ2-5; D unresolved. The V gene lost 3 bases and the J gene lost 2 bases, with 10 bases spanning the gap. This CDR3 spans 14 amino acids. Germline V lookup: CDR1 SGHNT, CDR2 YENEEA. CDR3 nucleotide sequence: TGTGCCAGCAGCTTTTTCGAAACACAAGAGACCCAGTACTTC. Protein product: CASSFFETQETQYF.

The gene calls are TRBV2 and TRBJ2-2, with D perhaps matching TRBD1 or TRBD2 (5 bases each). The V end lost 5 bases, the J end lost 6 bases, and 16 bases lay between the germline ends. Germline V lookup: CDR1 SNHLY, CDR2 FYNNEI. The CDR3 consists of 15 residues. CDR3 nucleotides: TGTGCCAGCAGTTCCACGGGACCTCGGGCCGGGGAGCTGTTTTTT. Protein product: CASSSTGPRAGELFF.

This clonotype was found a few times. The rearrangement uses TRBV20-1 and TRBJ2-2, with 14 bases identical to TRBD2. J lost 5 bases, V lost 5 bases, and 4 bases had no gene match. The germline gives CDR1 DFQATT, CDR2 SNEGSKA (reference sequence). The CDR3 loop spans 15 amino acids. The CDR3 region is CSASGLAGGTGELFF. In nucleotides, the CDR3 is TGCAGTGCTTCCGGACTAGCGGGAGGAACCGGGGAGCTGTTTTTT.

This clonotype was seen many times. The V and J genes are TRBV29-1 and TRBJ2-2, with TRBD2 identical over 9 bases. Germline-derived CDR1 and CDR2 are SQVTM and ANQGSEA. Unmatched junction bases numbered 9, after V lost 6 bases and J lost 1 base. The CDR3 is made up of 16 amino acids. In DNA form, the CDR3 reads TGCAGCGTCCGACCGATGACTAGCGGGAACACCGGGGAGCTGTTTTTT. Amino acid sequence: CSVRPMTSGNTGELFF.

This rearrangement joins TRBV20-1 to TRBJ1-5; the D is unclear. Germline V lookup: CDR1 DFQATT, CDR2 SNEGSKA (reference sequence). V lost 7 bases and J lost 2, with 3 bases in between. This CDR3 comprises 10 residues. The chain's CDR3 is CSVGNQPQHF. The CDR3 nucleotides are TGCAGTGTAGGCAATCAGCCCCAGCATTTT.

This chain links TRBV12-3 or TRBV12-4 with TRBJ2-2, with D tentatively TRBD2 (7 bases). Trimming took 4 bases from V and 5 from J, leaving 11 bases between them. The CDR3 sequence is 14 residues long. The CDR3 loop is CASSYREGTGELFF. CDR3 nucleotides: TGTGCCAGCAGTTACAGGGAGGGGACCGGGGAGCTGTTTTTT.

V usage is TRBV6-5 and J usage is TRBJ2-1; TRBD1 agrees at 10 bases. This CDR3 contains 15 residues. The germline V gene encodes CDR1 MNHEY and CDR2 SVGAGI. V dropped 6 bases and J dropped 7; count of bases not matched to a gene: 9. CDR3 sequence reads: CASSSRQGARNEQFF. CDR3 sequence (DNA): TGTGCCAGCAGCTCTCGACAGGGGGCGAGGAATGAGCAGTTCTTC.

This clonotype turned up a few times. The V gene is TRBV4-3, the J gene TRBJ2-3; 14 bases fit TRBD2. The V gene end was trimmed by 2 bases and the J gene end by 4 bases; junction bases not matched to a gene: 2. The CDR3 extends over 16 amino acids. Germline assignment: CDR1 LGHNA and CDR2 YSLEER. As DNA, the CDR3 is TGCGCCAGCAGCCAATTGGGACTAGCGGGAGCAGATACGCAGTATTTT. This sequence encodes CASSQLGLAGADTQYF.

This clonotype was seen a few times. J is TRBJ1-6 and V is TRBV12-3 or TRBV12-4; D uncertain. This CDR3 comprises 14 residues. V was shortened by 4 bases and J by 6 bases, with 10 bases between the two germline ends. The CDR3 nucleotides are TGTGCCAGCAGTTGGTTAGGTCTTAATTCACCCCTCCACTTT. It translates to CASSWLGLNSPLHF.

The chain carries TRBV12-3 or TRBV12-4 and TRBJ1-4; D is unclear. This CDR3 is built from 14 residues. The germline V and J ends were trimmed by 7 bases and 0 bases, with 9 bases remaining between them. CDR3 sequence reads: CASTRRATNEKLFF. DNA for the CDR3: TGTGCCAGCACAAGACGTGCAACTAATGAAAAACTGTTTTTT.

CDR3 coding DNA: TGCGCCAGCAGCGCCCAACAGGGAACCAACGAGCAGTACTTC. It codes for CASSAQQGTNEQYF. The chain has TRBV5-1 and TRBJ2-7; maybe TRBD1 (6 bases). CDR1 and CDR2 (germline): SGHRS, YFSETQ. Trimming pared 4 bases from V and 5 bases from J, leaving 16 bases between. There are 14 residues in the CDR3. Supplemented by reference TRBV5-1 and TRBJ2-7, the full variable domain reads KAGVTQTPRYLIKTRGQQVTLSCSPISGHRSVSWYQQTPGQGLQFLFEYFSETQRNKGNFPGRFSGRQFSNSRSEMNVSTLELGDSALYLCASSAQQGTNEQYFGPGTRLTVT.

The chain has TRBV5-1 and TRBJ2-1; D not certain. Germline CDR1 SGHRS, CDR2 YFSETQ. CDR3 size: 15 residues. The V end was cut by 4 bases, the J end by 2 bases, with 13 bases between. In DNA, the CDR3 is TGCGCCAGCAGCCCTTTAGGATGGCCCTACAATGAGCAGTTCTTC. It yields the protein CASSPLGWPYNEQFF.

This chain links TRBV5-1 with TRBJ1-1, with 7 nucleotides matching TRBD1. With V trimmed by 4 bases and J by 5 bases, 8 bases remained unmatched. CDR3 length: 14 amino acids. In germline, CDR1 is SGHRS, CDR2 YFSETQ. This CDR3 is CASSRAQGVTEAFF. CDR3 DNA: TGCGCCAGCAGCAGGGCTCAGGGGGTTACTGAAGCTTTCTTT.

The CDR3 DNA sequence: TGCAGTGCTAGAGTTGCGGAGGGAAAAGCCTACGAGCAGTACTTC. Amino acid sequence: CSARVAEGKAYEQYF. The rearrangement links TRBV20-1 to TRBJ2-7, with D perhaps matching TRBD2 (6 bases). The CDR3 spans 15 residues. Looked up from germline, CDR1 is DFQATT and CDR2 is SNEGSKA (reference sequence). The V end was cut by 1 base, the J end by 2 bases, with 15 bases between.

This clonotype appeared many times. The chain has TRBV5-1 and TRBJ2-5; the D gene is possibly TRBD2 (5 bases). CDR3 length: 14 amino acids. V was cut by 0 bases and J by 3 bases, with 9 bases left in between. Per the germline V gene, CDR1 is SGHRS and CDR2 is YFSETQ. CDR3 nucleotides: TGCGCCAGCAGCTTGGGGGGTAGCGAAGAGACCCAGTACTTC. Protein: CASSLGGSEETQYF.

This clonotype appeared a few times. The J gene is TRBJ2-2, the V gene TRBV7-3; D possibly uses TRBD1 or TRBD2 (5 bases each). V was shortened by 2 bases and J by 1 base, with 8 bases between the two germline ends. CDR3 length: 15 residues. Per germline, CDR1 SGHTA and CDR2 FQGTGA. The CDR3 DNA sequence: TGTGCCAGCAGCTTAGGGGGAAAGAACACCGGGGAGCTGTTTTTT. Translation gives CASSLGGKNTGELFF.

Of note for this clonotype: A much bigger clone sits one base away, suggesting this may be a read error. V usage is TRBV7-2 and J usage is TRBJ2-5, with D unclear. V was clipped by 4 bases and J by 1 base, with 16 bases between them. The CDR3 has 16 amino acids. Germline loops: CDR1 SGHTA, CDR2 FQGNSA. Written as DNA, the CDR3 is TGTGCCAGCAGCTCCATGGGCCGACTGGTCCAAGAGACCCAGTACTTC. Translated, it gives CASSSMGRLVQETQYF.

This clonotype was seen more than once but under ten times. The chain links TRBV5-1 to TRBJ1-4; 7 bases are a match to TRBD1. V was clipped by 4 bases and J by 4 bases; unmatched bases: 10. Per the germline V gene, CDR1 is SGHRS and CDR2 is YFSETQ. The CDR3 runs 16 residues. CDR3 amino acids: CASSRGQTSYNEKLFF. CDR3 DNA sequence: TGCGCCAGCAGCCGGGGACAGACATCGTATAATGAAAAACTGTTTTTT.

The chain has TRBV7-8 and TRBJ2-1, with 8 bases aligning to TRBD2. This CDR3 comprises 15 residues. V was clipped by 4 bases and J by 4 bases; unmatched bases: 6. The germline CDR1 and CDR2 sequences are SGHVS and FQNEAQ. CDR3 bases: TGTGCCAGCAGCTCATTAGCGGGGCTATACAATGAGCAGTTCTTC. Translation gives CASSSLAGLYNEQFF.

This clonotype showed up just a few times. The chain carries TRBV18 and TRBJ2-2; D is undetermined. The CDR3 is made up of 13 amino acids. V was trimmed by 2 bases and J by 4 bases, leaving 5 bases between them. The germline CDR1 and CDR2 sequences are KGHSH and LQKENI. The CDR3: CASSPAVTGELFF. The CDR3 nucleotides read TGTGCCAGCTCACCAGCTGTCACCGGGGAGCTGTTTTTT.